This T cell receptor beta chain stems from a study of blood T cell repertoires in COVID-19. Study information: The United States, Italy and Spain provided the acute and convalescent COVID-19 samples.

The CDR3 is 11 residues long. Germline-derived CDR1 and CDR2 are MNHEY and SVGAGI. Trimming shortened V by 6 bases and J by 6 bases, and 8 bases separated the two germline ends. Data came from immunoSEQ multiplex PCR; TCRdb stores just in-frame clones and leaves some out. The table includes 100,000 to 150,000 clones, around 84% detected once. Recruitment covered about 25 US areas and drew participants whose ages spanned roughly 18 to 89 years. Cohort allocation depended upon clinical history that participants reported. This chain uses TRBV6-5 with TRBJ1-1; no clear D. Sequencing was done on a sample of PBMCs or T cells enriched from blood (not recorded which). This clonotype originated in a man aged 35 to 55 with acute COVID-19. In DNA form, the CDR3 reads TGTGCCAGCAGCCACAGAGCTGAAGCTTTCTTT. Protein sequence: CASSHRAEAFF.